This T cell receptor (beta chain) was obtained from a study of T cell repertoires in aging, cancer and after chemotherapy. Multiplex touch-down PCR with TRB-A/B primers amplified rearranged V-D-J TRB sequences. A single record per CDR3 protein comes from TCRdb applying MiXCR to the multiplex PCR reads. This sample yields 650 to 900 distinct CDR3 sequences, of which around 27% are seen a single time; 39% belongs to the top ten. Amplification of TCR beta used genomic DNA extracted from peripheral blood. As regards this clonotype: Its specificity is unknown.

Study-wide results and caveats: No conclusions about immunological memory after chemotherapy can be drawn from the repertoire data. In cancer patients, declining TCR diversity with age involved lost richness and lost evenness. Median generation probability rose over the chemotherapy interval in each cancer cohort, suggesting rebound thymic output. Untreated cancer patients had significantly lower blood TCR diversity than age-matched healthy donors.

CDR1 and CDR2 from the germline V gene are SNHLY and FYNNEI. With V trimmed by 4 bases and J by 6 bases, 3 bases remained unmatched. The CDR3 length is 13 residues. The TCR sequence derives from a human donor with a solid tumor. The sequenced material came from blood. The chain employs TRBV2 and TRBJ1-2; 9 bases line up with TRBD1. The CDR3 DNA reads as TGTGCCAGCAGTGCCAGGACAGGGGATGGCTACACCTTC. It encodes CASSARTGDGYTF.